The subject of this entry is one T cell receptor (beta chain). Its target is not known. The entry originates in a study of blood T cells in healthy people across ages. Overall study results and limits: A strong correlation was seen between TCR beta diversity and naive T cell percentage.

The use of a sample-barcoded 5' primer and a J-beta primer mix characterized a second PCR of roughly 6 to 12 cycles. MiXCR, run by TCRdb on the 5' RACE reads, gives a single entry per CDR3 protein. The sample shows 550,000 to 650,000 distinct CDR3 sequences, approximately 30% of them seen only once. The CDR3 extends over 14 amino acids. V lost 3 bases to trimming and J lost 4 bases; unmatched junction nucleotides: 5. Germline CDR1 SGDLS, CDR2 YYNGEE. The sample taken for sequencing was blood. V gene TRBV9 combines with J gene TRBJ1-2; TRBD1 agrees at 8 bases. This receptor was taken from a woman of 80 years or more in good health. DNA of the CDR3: TGTGCCAGCAGCGGGGCAGGGGGCCGCTATGGCTACACCTTC. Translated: CASSGAGGRYGYTF. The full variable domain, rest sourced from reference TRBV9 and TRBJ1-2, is DSGVTQTPKHLITATGQRVTLRCSPRSGDLSVYWYQQSLDQGLQFLIQYYNGEERAKGNILERFSAQQFPDLHSELNLSSLELGDSALYFCASSGAGGRYGYTFGSGTRLTVV.